Below are 28 T cell receptor beta chains sequenced from a single sample in a study of blood T cell repertoires in COVID-19. Clones were sequenced by immunoSEQ multiplex PCR, and TCRdb holds only the in-frame ones, with some missing. The sample consists of about 170,000 clones, about four fifths of them appearing once. The sample consisted of peripheral blood. The receptors come from a man aged 35 to 55 who had recovered from COVID-19.

The CDR3 loop reads CASSPAYEQYF. As DNA, the CDR3 is TGTGCCAGCAGCCCCGCGTACGAGCAGTACTTC. The chain combines TRBV2 with TRBJ2-7; no clear D. Germline values: CDR1 SNHLY, CDR2 FYNNEI. This CDR3 comprises 11 residues. V lost 6 bases to trimming and J lost 4 bases, with 7 bases between them.

The gene calls are TRBV4-2 and TRBJ2-1; a possible D gene is TRBD1 (5 bases). Per germline, CDR1 LGHNA and CDR2 YNFKEQ. V lost 1 base and J lost 8, with 9 bases in between. CDR3 length: 13 residues. The CDR3 reads CASSQGAGHEQFF. The CDR3 DNA is TGTGCCAGCAGCCAAGGTGCAGGGCATGAGCAGTTCTTC.

This clone was counted at least ten times. This chain connects TRBV27 to TRBJ2-1, with D perhaps matching TRBD1 (6 bases). Germline assignment: CDR1 MNHEY and CDR2 SMNVEV (reference sequence). V was pared by 5 bases and J by 0 bases, with 14 bases between. CDR3 size: 16 residues. The CDR3: CASSTGQSSSYNEQFF. The DNA of the CDR3 is TGTGCCAGCAGTACAGGGCAGTCGAGCTCCTACAATGAGCAGTTCTTC.

This clone was picked up one time. The chain uses TRBV6-1 and TRBJ2-1; 13 nucleotides align to TRBD2. The V and J ends lost 3 bases and 4 bases, in that order; junction bases with no gene match: 6. CDR1 and CDR2 from the germline V gene are MNHNS and SASEGT. This CDR3 contains 17 residues. The CDR3, as DNA: TGTGCCAGCAGTGAGGGGACTAGCGGGAATCCTTACAATGAGCAGTTCTTC. The encoded protein is CASSEGTSGNPYNEQFF.

This chain links TRBV5-1 with TRBJ1-5; D gene ambiguous. Looked up from germline, CDR1 is SGHRS and CDR2 is YFSETQ. V lost 4 bases, J lost 6 bases, and 11 bases lay in between. The CDR3 is 13 amino acids. CDR3 loop: CASSPLPGQPQHF. CDR3 DNA: TGCGCCAGCAGCCCGCTCCCGGGTCAGCCCCAGCATTTT.

V gene TRBV10-3 combines with J gene TRBJ1-2; TRBD1 matches at 7 bases. CDR3 length: 14 amino acids. V dropped 6 bases and J dropped 0; count of bases not matched to a gene: 4. CDR1 is ENHRY, CDR2 SYGVKD, per germline. This CDR3 is CAIRWDSSNYGYTF. The CDR3 DNA follows: TGTGCCATCAGGTGGGACAGTTCTAACTATGGCTACACCTTC.

Points on this clone: At one of its ends the junction is not consistent with the germline gene, which may arise from a read error. This sequence joins TRBV7-9 and TRBJ2-5; 11 positions match TRBD1. CDR1 is SEHNR and CDR2 is FQNEAQ in the germline V gene (reference sequence). This CDR3 has 14 residues. In DNA, the CDR3 is TGTGCCAGCAGCCCAGGGACAGGGGGAGAGGCCCAGTACTTC. This gives the protein CASSPGTGGEAQYF.

This sequence joins TRBV10-3 and TRBJ2-7, with 8 bases that match TRBD1. Germline CDR1 ENHRY, CDR2 SYGVKD. The CDR3 has 14 amino acids. V gave up 4 bases and J gave up 0 bases; unmatched junction bases: 2. In DNA form, the CDR3 reads TGTGCCATCAGTGGGGGGACAGGCTCCTACGAGCAGTACTTC. This translates into CAISGGTGSYEQYF.

V gene TRBV2 combines with J gene TRBJ2-7; possible D gene TRBD1, 6 bases. CDR1 SNHLY and CDR2 FYNNEI come from the germline V gene. V lost 3 bases and J 7 bases, leaving 22 bases between the germline ends. This CDR3 spans 16 amino acids. The DNA of the CDR3 is TGTGCCAGCAGTGAGCCTGGACAGCTTTTCCTTTCAGAGCAGTACTTC. This encodes CASSEPGQLFLSEQYF.

The J gene is TRBJ2-7, the V gene TRBV6-4, with 8 bases identical to TRBD1. Germline V lookup: CDR1 MRHNA, CDR2 SNTAGT. V shed 2 bases, J shed 4 bases, and the junction held 4 bases outside the gene matches. The CDR3 runs 14 residues. CDR3 loop: CASSDDRGFYEQYF. The CDR3 bases are TGTGCCAGCAGTGACGACAGGGGATTTTACGAGCAGTACTTC.

This chain links TRBV7-2 with TRBJ2-7; no firm D call. Germline V CDR1 and CDR2: SGHTA, FQGNSA. V lost 3 bases and J lost 0, with 9 bases in between. There are 14 residues in the CDR3. CDR3 loop: CASSFRPSSYEQYF. CDR3 in DNA: TGTGCCAGCAGCTTTCGCCCGAGCTCCTACGAGCAGTACTTC.

This clone was observed once. The gene calls are TRBV7-9 and TRBJ2-7; no reliable D call. Germline V CDR1 and CDR2: SEHNR, FQNEAQ (reference sequence). The CDR3 has 15 amino acids. Trimming cost V 1 base and J 3 bases, with 13 bases left between them. As DNA, the CDR3 is TGTGCCAGCAGCTTAGAAGTGAGAGGAATCTACGAGCAGTACTTC. The encoded protein is CASSLEVRGIYEQYF.

The gene calls are TRBV6-6 and TRBJ1-5; 7 bases are shared with TRBD1. V shed 5 bases, J shed 3 bases, and the junction held 7 bases outside the gene matches. Germline V gene data show CDR1 as MNHNY and CDR2 as SVGAGI (reference sequence). The CDR3 length is 15 residues. CDR3 DNA: TGTGCCAGCAGTGACAGGGAAGGGTACAATCAGCCCCAGCATTTT. As protein: CASSDREGYNQPQHF.

The genes are TRBV11-3 and TRBJ1-1; 7 bases match TRBD1. The V segment lost 5 bases and the J segment 6 bases; nucleotides outside the gene matches: 0. This CDR3 spans 11 amino acids. Germline-derived CDR1 and CDR2 are SGHNT and YENEEA. CDR3 region: CASSDRAEAFF. CDR3 DNA: TGTGCCAGCAGCGACAGGGCTGAAGCTTTCTTT.

This chain connects TRBV18 to TRBJ1-4, with 9 bases aligning to TRBD1. This CDR3 is 14 amino acids long. The germline V gene has CDR1 KGHSH and CDR2 LQKENI. J was trimmed by 10 bases and V by 3 bases; bases with no gene match: 6. The CDR3 region has the DNA TGTGCCAGCTCACCGAACAGGGGGCGCGGAAAACTGTTTTTT. Its translation: CASSPNRGRGKLFF. Full variable domain (missing parts from reference TRBV18 and TRBJ1-4): NAGVMQNPRHLVRRRGQEARLRCSPMKGHSHVYWYRQLPEEGLKFMVYLQKENIIDESGMPKERFSAEFPKEGPSILRIQQVVRGDSAAYFCASSPNRGRGKLFFGSGTQLSVL.

V gene TRBV30 combines with J gene TRBJ1-3; 7 nucleotides line up with TRBD1. Trimming at V came to 1 base and at J to 1 base, leaving 10 bases not matched to a gene. The germline gives CDR1 GTSNPN, CDR2 SVGIG (reference sequence). This CDR3 spans 17 amino acids. The CDR3 DNA follows: TGTGCCTGGAGTGCATATACGACAGGGCTATCTGGAAACACCATATATTTT. This codes for CAWSAYTTGLSGNTIYF. The entire variable domain, with the rest obtained from reference TRBV30 and TRBJ1-3, is as follows: SQTIHQWPATLVQPVGSPLSLECTVEGTSNPNLYWYRQAAGRGLQLLFYSVGIGQISSEVPQNLSASRPQDRQFILSSKKLLLSDSGFYLCAWSAYTTGLSGNTIYFGEGSWLTVV.

This chain uses TRBV6-2 or TRBV6-3 with TRBJ1-4; possible D gene TRBD1, 5 bases. CDR3 size: 16 residues. V shed 2 bases and J shed 5 bases, with 15 bases lying between them. Germline V gene data show CDR1 as MNHEY and CDR2 as SVGEGT. CDR3 in amino acids: CASSYGGAGENEKLFF. CDR3 DNA: TGTGCCAGCAGTTACGGGGGAGCGGGGGAGAATGAAAAACTGTTTTTT.

The table lists this clone with a count of one. The V gene is TRBV5-4, the J gene TRBJ2-5; D possibly corresponds to TRBD2 (6 bases). V was trimmed by 8 bases and J by 2 bases, leaving 13 bases between them. The CDR3 consists of 13 residues. CDR1 is SGHNT, CDR2 YYREEE, per germline (reference sequence). The DNA for the CDR3 is TGTGCCAGTTCACTAGCCGCTCAAGAGACCCAGTACTTC. Protein product: CASSLAAQETQYF.

The chain combines TRBV3-1 (or the pseudogene TRBV3-2) with TRBJ1-6, with D unresolved. The CDR3 spans 14 residues. Per the germline V gene, CDR1 is LGHDT and CDR2 is YNNKEL (reference sequence). V lost 3 bases to trimming and J lost 10 bases, with 13 bases between them. The CDR3 region has the DNA TGTGCCAGCAGCCAGGGCCCCGGGGAGTCACCCCTCCACTTT. Amino acids: CASSQGPGESPLHF.

The J gene is TRBJ2-4, the V gene TRBV6-2 or TRBV6-3, with a tentative D call TRBD1 (6 bases). Germline V gene sequence: CDR1 MNHEY, CDR2 SVGEGT. CDR3 length: 14 amino acids. Trimming took 6 bases from V and 14 from J, leaving 23 bases between them. The CDR3 loop reads CASSIISGHPVEYF. The CDR3 region has the DNA TGTGCCAGCAGCATAATCTCGGGACACCCCGTTGAGTACTTC.

The V gene is TRBV5-6, the J gene TRBJ1-5, with a weak D call TRBD1 (6 bases). V was clipped by 0 bases and J by 0 bases, with 16 bases between them. Germline-derived CDR1 and CDR2 are SGHDT and YYEEEE. The CDR3 loop spans 18 amino acids. The CDR3, as DNA: TGTGCCAGCAGCTTGGGCCACCGGGACAAGGATAGCAATCAGCCCCAGCATTTT. This encodes CASSLGHRDKDSNQPQHF. Based on the CDR3 plus reference TRBV5-6 and TRBJ1-5, the full variable domain is DAGVTQSPTHLIKTRGQQVTLRCSPKSGHDTVSWYQQALGQGPQFIFQYYEEEERQRGNFPDRFSGHQFPNYSSELNVNALLLGDSALYLCASSLGHRDKDSNQPQHFGDGTRLSIL.

This rearrangement joins TRBV4-2 to TRBJ2-3; unclear D gene. This CDR3 is built from 17 residues. Per germline, CDR1 LGHNA and CDR2 YNFKEQ. Trimming shortened V by 1 base and J by 2 bases, and 16 bases separated the two germline ends. Here the CDR3 reads CASSQAVRSDFTDTQYF. CDR3 DNA sequence: TGTGCCAGCAGCCAAGCGGTGCGGTCCGACTTCACAGATACGCAGTATTTT.

The chain employs TRBV5-4 and TRBJ2-5; D call uncertain. Trimming stripped 0 bases from V and 2 bases from J, with 8 bases between. Germline V gene lookup returns CDR1 SGHNT and CDR2 YYREEE (reference sequence). The CDR3 totals 14 residues. The CDR3 spells CASSLDGRQETQYF. The CDR3, as DNA: TGTGCCAGCAGCTTGGATGGCAGACAAGAGACCCAGTACTTC.

The rearrangement links TRBV7-2 to TRBJ2-1; 12 nucleotides line up with TRBD2. Germline V lookup: CDR1 SGHTA, CDR2 FQGNSA. The ends lost 2 bases at V and 0 bases at J; junction bases unmatched: 5. This CDR3 is built from 18 residues. CDR3 loop: CASSLRPSGGASYNEQFF. The CDR3 DNA reads TGTGCCAGCAGCTTACGTCCTAGCGGGGGGGCCTCCTACAATGAGCAGTTCTTC. The full variable domain, rest sourced from reference TRBV7-2 and TRBJ2-1, is GAGVSQSPSNKVTEKGKDVELRCDPISGHTALYWYRQSLGQGLEFLIYFQGNSAPDKSGLPSDRFSAERTGGSVSTLTIQRTQQEDSAVYLCASSLRPSGGASYNEQFFGPGTRLTVL.

The chain joins TRBV9 to TRBJ2-7; 8 nucleotides agree with TRBD1. Germline V gene lookup returns CDR1 SGDLS and CDR2 YYNGEE. The CDR3 runs 16 residues. V trimming: 0 bases; J trimming: 0 bases; junction bases outside the gene matches: 5. CDR3 coding DNA: TGTGCCAGCAGCGTAGATTGGACAGGGTTCTCCTACGAGCAGTACTTC. This encodes CASSVDWTGFSYEQYF.

This clone has just one count. The chain joins TRBV9 to TRBJ2-6; 7 positions match TRBD1. The CDR3 has 17 amino acids. The ends lost 7 bases at V and 0 bases at J; junction bases unmatched: 10. Germline CDR1 reads SGDLS; CDR2 reads YYNGEE. The CDR3 DNA reads TGTGCCAGCGCCGCGACAGGGTCCCGCTCTGGGGCCAACGTCCTGACTTTC. This gives the protein CASAATGSRSGANVLTF.

The genes are TRBV5-1 and TRBJ2-1; D unclear. This CDR3 contains 17 residues. Germline-derived CDR1 and CDR2 are SGHRS and YFSETQ. Trimming shortened V by 0 bases and J by 6 bases, and 19 bases separated the two germline ends. This CDR3 reads CASSLASFITAGNEQFF. CDR3 nucleotides: TGCGCCAGCAGCTTGGCGAGCTTTATAACTGCCGGCAATGAGCAGTTCTTC. The complete variable domain, with remaining parts taken from reference TRBV5-1 and TRBJ2-1, reads KAGVTQTPRYLIKTRGQQVTLSCSPISGHRSVSWYQQTPGQGLQFLFEYFSETQRNKGNFPGRFSGRQFSNSRSEMNVSTLELGDSALYLCASSLASFITAGNEQFFGPGTRLTVL.

The J gene is TRBJ2-5, the V gene TRBV11-2; D is uncertain. V dropped 2 bases and J dropped 7 bases, with 5 bases sitting between them. The germline V gene has CDR1 SGHAT and CDR2 FQNNGV. The CDR3 is 11 residues long. The CDR3 region is CASSLRATQYF. CDR3 DNA sequence: TGTGCCAGCAGCTTACGAGCGACCCAGTACTTC.